One sample yielded the 32 T cell receptor beta chains listed below, sequenced in a study of human T cells and chemical hapten exposure. TCRdb analysed the RACE reads with MiXCR anew, one entry per CDR3 protein. The sample consists of some 180,000 distinct CDR3 sequences, about 22% of them appearing once. Time point in this sample: patch test 3, about 24 weeks after DPC sensitization. Treatment in this sample: therapeutic diphenylcyclopropenone sensitization with weekly scalp DPC. Sequenced here: whole blood, sampled in connection with sensitization to the hapten diphenylcyclopropenone (DPC). These receptors came from a woman aged 40 to 55 with alopecia areata. Some clones in this sample may be carry-over from other donors' samples.

The chain links TRBV7-2 to TRBJ1-1; D may be TRBD1 (5 bases). CDR1 is SGHTA and CDR2 is FQGNSA in the germline V gene. V lost 4 bases and J 7 bases, leaving 13 bases between the germline ends. This CDR3 has 13 amino acids. Here the CDR3 DNA reads TGTGCCAGCAGCTCCGCAGGGTTGGGTGAAGCTTTCTTT. Amino acids: CASSSAGLGEAFF.

V gene TRBV6-1 combines with J gene TRBJ2-3, with TRBD1 matching over 7 bases. The V and J ends lost 6 bases and 4 bases, in that order; junction bases with no gene match: 7. Germline lookup yields CDR1 MNHNS and CDR2 SASEGT. The CDR3 is made up of 14 amino acids. The CDR3 is CASRDRVLADTQYF. In nucleotides, the CDR3 is TGTGCCAGCAGAGACAGGGTTCTTGCAGATACGCAGTATTTT.

The V gene is TRBV20-1, the J gene TRBJ2-5, with 10 bases lining up with TRBD2. Germline V gene data show CDR1 as DFQATT and CDR2 as SNEGSKA (reference sequence). The CDR3 runs to 13 residues. The ends lost 6 bases at V and 4 bases at J; junction bases unmatched: 5. The DNA of the CDR3 is TGCAGTGCCCCGGGACTAGCGTTAGAGACCCAGTACTTC. Translated, it gives CSAPGLALETQYF.

This clonotype was counted a few times. J is TRBJ2-7 and V is TRBV18; the match to TRBD2 covers 9 bases. Looked up from germline, CDR1 is KGHSH and CDR2 is LQKENI. CDR3 length: 13 residues. Trimming removed 8 bases from V and 12 bases from J; junction bases left unmatched: 14. The DNA of the CDR3 is TGTGCCAGCGCGAGGGACCAGCGGGAGGTACCGTACTTC. Residues: CASARDQREVPYF. Based on the CDR3 plus reference TRBV18 and TRBJ2-7, the full variable domain is NAGVMQNPRHLVRRRGQEARLRCSPMKGHSHVYWYRQLPEEGLKFMVYLQKENIIDESGMPKERFSAEFPKEGPSILRIQQVVRGDSAAYFCASARDQREVPYFGPGTRLTVT.

This clonotype has a handful of counts. The rearrangement uses TRBV28 and TRBJ2-7; 10 bases map to TRBD2. Germline assignment: CDR1 MDHEN and CDR2 SYDVKM. The CDR3 contains 16 residues. V lost 6 bases to trimming and J lost 4 bases; unmatched junction nucleotides: 12. Here the CDR3 DNA reads TGTGCCAGCAGCAGGGCGTCTAGCGGGAGTCGGTACGAGCAGTACTTC. This translates into CASSRASSGSRYEQYF.

The chain recombines TRBV2 with TRBJ2-1; D gene ambiguous. Germline CDR1 is SNHLY and CDR2 is FYNNEI. The CDR3 covers 11 residues. V lost 7 bases and J lost 10, with 11 bases in between. This CDR3 reads CASTLQLEQFF. CDR3 nucleotide sequence: TGTGCCAGCACCCTACAGCTAGAGCAGTTCTTC. The full variable domain, completed using reference TRBV2 and TRBJ2-1, is EPEVTQTPSHQVTQMGQEVILRCVPISNHLYFYWYRQILGQKVEFLVSFYNNEISEKSEIFDDQFSVERPDGSNFTLKIRSTKLEDSAMYFCASTLQLEQFFGPGTRLTVL.

The chain has TRBV20-1 and TRBJ2-3, with 8 positions matching TRBD1. The CDR3 covers 15 residues. V gave up 2 bases and J gave up 6 bases; unmatched junction bases: 10. CDR1 is DFQATT, CDR2 SNEGSKA, per germline (reference sequence). The CDR3 protein is CSARPGQVLGDTQYF. The DNA for the CDR3 is TGCAGTGCTAGACCGGGACAGGTACTCGGGGATACGCAGTATTTT.

The chain joins TRBV7-9 to TRBJ2-7; D remains unclear. CDR1 SEHNR and CDR2 FQNEAQ come from the germline V gene (reference sequence). The CDR3 is 12 residues long. With 5 bases removed from V and 4 bases from J, the gap between germline ends came to 9 bases. The CDR3 DNA is TGTGCCAGCAGCCCAGTCCTGTACGAGCAGTACTTC. Its translation: CASSPVLYEQYF.

This clonotype was detected only a few times. The chain uses TRBV20-1 and TRBJ1-1, with D hard to call. CDR3 length equals 10 residues. The germline V gene encodes CDR1 DFQATT and CDR2 SNEGSKA (reference sequence). The DNA of the CDR3 is TGCAGGGCCCTGGGCACTGAAGCTTTCTTT. Protein: CRALGTEAFF.

This clonotype has only a few counts. This chain uses TRBV9 with TRBJ2-1; D call uncertain. CDR3 length: 12 amino acids. Per the germline V gene, CDR1 is SGDLS and CDR2 is YYNGEE. V gave up 4 bases and J gave up 6 bases, with 8 bases separating them. The CDR3 region is CASSPIGNEQFF. Written as DNA, the CDR3 is TGTGCCAGCAGCCCAATAGGCAATGAGCAGTTCTTC.

DNA of the CDR3: TGTGCCAGCAGCTTAGGTACAGGACTATTGTACCAAGAGACCCAGTACTTC. Protein: CASSLGTGLLYQETQYF. The genes are TRBV7-2 and TRBJ2-5, with D tentatively TRBD2 (6 bases). Germline V gene lookup returns CDR1 SGHTA and CDR2 FQGNSA. This CDR3 is 17 amino acids long. Trimming shortened V by 1 base and J by 0 bases, and 15 bases separated the two germline ends. Variable domain in full (rest from reference TRBV7-2 and TRBJ2-5): GAGVSQSPSNKVTEKGKDVELRCDPISGHTALYWYRQSLGQGLEFLIYFQGNSAPDKSGLPSDRFSAERTGGSVSTLTIQRTQQEDSAVYLCASSLGTGLLYQETQYFGPGTRLLVL.

V gene TRBV5-1 combines with J gene TRBJ1-1; D is perhaps TRBD1 (5 bases). The germline V gene encodes CDR1 SGHRS and CDR2 YFSETQ. This CDR3 has 15 amino acids. Trimming removed 0 bases from V and 5 bases from J, with 14 bases in between. CDR3: CASSLAQGRRTEAFF. The CDR3 DNA is TGCGCCAGCAGCTTGGCGCAGGGACGTAGGACTGAAGCTTTCTTT.

This rearrangement joins TRBV29-1 to TRBJ2-3; no firm D call. This CDR3 has 14 amino acids. Per the germline V gene, CDR1 is SQVTM and CDR2 is ANQGSEA. V was trimmed by 7 bases and J by 4 bases, leaving 18 bases between them. Written as DNA, the CDR3 is TGCAGCGCGGCTCCAGGAAATCGCGCAGATACGCAGTATTTT. This gives the protein CSAAPGNRADTQYF.

The V gene is TRBV7-9, the J gene TRBJ1-6, with D hard to call. Germline values: CDR1 SEHNR, CDR2 FQNEAQ (reference sequence). The CDR3 runs to 12 residues. The V gene lost 6 bases and the J gene lost 12 bases, with 12 bases spanning the gap. The CDR3 protein is CASRSFGEPLHF. DNA for the CDR3: TGTGCCAGCAGATCCTTCGGGGAACCCCTCCACTTT.

This chain's CDR3 is CASRDWRADEQFF. The CDR3 DNA sequence: TGTGCCAGCAGAGACTGGAGAGCAGATGAGCAGTTCTTC. The gene calls are TRBV3-1 and TRBJ2-1; no clear D gene. The germline V gene encodes CDR1 LGHDT and CDR2 YNNKEL (reference sequence). Trimming took off 6 bases at V and 8 bases at J, with 14 bases between the two ends. This CDR3 is built from 13 residues.

The rearrangement links TRBV7-9 to TRBJ2-5, with 9 bases matching TRBD2. The CDR3 runs 16 residues. Germline CDR1 reads SEHNR; CDR2 reads FQNEAQ (reference sequence). V dropped 5 bases and J dropped 1; count of bases not matched to a gene: 8. CDR3 nucleotide sequence: TGTGCCAGCAGCCCGAGACTAGCGGCAATCCAAGAGACCCAGTACTTC. Protein product: CASSPRLAAIQETQYF.

The chain links TRBV28 to TRBJ2-3; D remains ambiguous. Per germline, CDR1 MDHEN and CDR2 SYDVKM. This CDR3 comprises 15 residues. Trimming stripped 1 base from V and 6 bases from J, with 14 bases between. DNA of the CDR3: TGTGCCAGCAGTTTATCCTTTCCTAGGAAGGATACGCAGTATTTT. It encodes CASSLSFPRKDTQYF.

This clonotype appeared many times. V usage is TRBV7-9 and J usage is TRBJ1-5, with TRBD1 as a possible D gene (5 bases). V was cut by 9 bases and J by 0 bases, with 15 bases left in between. Germline V lookup: CDR1 SEHNR, CDR2 FQNEAQ (reference sequence). This CDR3 region has 15 residues. As DNA, the CDR3 is TGTGCCAGTGGGGCAGGGACCGCTAGCAATCAGCCCCAGCATTTT. This codes for CASGAGTASNQPQHF.

J is TRBJ2-1 and V is TRBV3-1; TRBD1 agrees at 8 bases. V lost 0 bases, J lost 15 bases, and 7 bases stayed unmatched. Germline V gene lookup returns CDR1 LGHDT and CDR2 YNNKEL (reference sequence). The CDR3 length is 13 residues. The CDR3 here is CASSQDRTGSLFF. The CDR3 DNA follows: TGTGCCAGCAGCCAAGATAGGACAGGGTCGTTGTTCTTC.

Remarks on this clonotype: One end of the junction does not line up with germline, which may come from a read error. The V gene is TRBV29-1, the J gene TRBJ2-1; no clear D. Looked up from germline, CDR1 is SQVTM and CDR2 is ANQGSEA. CDR3 length: 12 residues. The CDR3 loop is CSVDYSHNEQFF. CDR3 DNA: TGCAGCGTTGATTACTCCCACAATGAGCAGTTCTTC.

The gene calls are TRBV25-1 and TRBJ1-6; 7 bases agree with TRBD1. The CDR3 has 13 amino acids. Germline CDR1 and CDR2: MGHDK and SYGVNS. After removal of 4 bases from V and 8 bases from J, the junction contained 2 bases not matched to a gene. This CDR3 reads CASSGQGHSPLHF. The CDR3, as DNA: TGTGCCAGCAGTGGACAGGGTCATTCACCCCTCCACTTT.

This clonotype was seen only a few times. The chain employs TRBV12-3 or TRBV12-4 and TRBJ1-5; D call uncertain. V was shortened by 3 bases and J by 5 bases, with 5 bases between the two germline ends. The CDR3 has 12 amino acids. The CDR3 region is CASSFQYQPQHF. The CDR3 DNA is TGTGCCAGCAGTTTTCAGTATCAGCCCCAGCATTTT.

The chain joins TRBV7-8 to TRBJ2-5, with 7 nucleotides matching TRBD2. CDR3 length: 14 residues. The germline CDR1 and CDR2 sequences are SGHVS and FQNEAQ. J lost 2 bases, V lost 5 bases, and 5 bases had no gene match. The CDR3 region has the DNA TGTGCCAGCAGCCTCCTTAGCGGGCAAGAGACCCAGTACTTC. This translates into CASSLLSGQETQYF.

This clonotype was seen only a few times. V gene TRBV12-3 or TRBV12-4 combines with J gene TRBJ1-1; D is unresolved. The V end was cut by 8 bases, the J end by 3 bases, with 7 bases between. The CDR3 loop spans 11 amino acids. CDR3 in DNA: TGTGCCAGCCGGGTAGACACTGAAGCTTTCTTT. It specifies CASRVDTEAFF.

J is TRBJ2-7 and V is TRBV20-1; D not resolved. Germline V gene data show CDR1 as DFQATT and CDR2 as SNEGSKA (reference sequence). Trimming stripped 3 bases from V and 0 bases from J, with 15 bases between. CDR3 length equals 15 residues. The CDR3 DNA follows: TGCAGTGCTAGCCCAAATGGGCGCGTCTCCTACGAGCAGTACTTC. Residues: CSASPNGRVSYEQYF.

CDR3 sequence reads: CASSYLSGLDTQYF. In DNA, the CDR3 is TGTGCCAGCAGCTACTTAAGCGGCCTAGATACGCAGTATTTT. This chain connects TRBV7-2 to TRBJ2-3; D may be TRBD2 (5 bases). V lost 4 bases and J 5 bases, leaving 13 bases between the germline ends. In germline, CDR1 is SGHTA, CDR2 FQGNSA. This CDR3 spans 14 amino acids.

The chain carries TRBV10-1 and TRBJ1-5; D unresolved. V lost 9 bases and J lost 1, with 22 bases in between. Germline-derived CDR1 and CDR2 are WNHNN and SYGVQD (reference sequence). The CDR3 is 17 residues long. In DNA form, the CDR3 reads TGCGCCAGGAGGCCCCTCGGGGTTAGTCAGAGCAATCAGCCCCAGCATTTT. Translation gives CARRPLGVSQSNQPQHF.

This clonotype was seen repeatedly, ten times or more. The genes are TRBV4-3 and TRBJ1-5, with D hard to call. The CDR3 totals 15 residues. The germline V and J ends were trimmed by 3 bases and 4 bases, with 13 bases remaining between them. CDR1 and CDR2 from the germline V gene are LGHNA and YSLEER. DNA for the CDR3: TGCGCCAGCAGCCAGGCTCACCGGGAGAATCAGCCCCAGCATTTT. This encodes CASSQAHRENQPQHF.

This clonotype was detected a few times. V gene TRBV7-3 combines with J gene TRBJ2-1, with TRBD2 matching over 14 bases. Per the germline V gene, CDR1 is SGHTA and CDR2 is FQGTGA. The CDR3 covers 16 residues. Trimming cost V 1 base and J 6 bases; bases outside gene matches: 2. The CDR3 DNA sequence: TGTGCCAGCAGCTTAAGGGGACTAGCGGGAGCCAATGAGCAGTTCTTC. It codes for CASSLRGLAGANEQFF.

In its sample, this clonotype was seen many times. In DNA, the CDR3 is TGCAGCGCCACCTCCTACAATGAGCAGTTCTTC. Translation gives CSATSYNEQFF. The rearrangement links TRBV29-1 to TRBJ2-1; D ambiguous. The germline V gene has CDR1 SQVTM and CDR2 ANQGSEA. The CDR3 is made up of 11 amino acids. V dropped 7 bases and J dropped 0 bases, with 4 bases sitting between them.

This clonotype was detected a few times. J is TRBJ1-5 and V is TRBV6-5; D uncertain. This CDR3 is 15 amino acids long. CDR1 and CDR2 (germline): MNHEY, SVGAGI. Deletions cut 5 bases from V and 0 bases from J, with 11 bases between. The CDR3: CASSPQAYSNQPQHF. The CDR3 DNA is TGTGCCAGCAGTCCTCAGGCTTATAGCAATCAGCCCCAGCATTTT.

The rearrangement links TRBV10-3 to TRBJ2-7, with 10 nucleotides matching TRBD1. With 5 bases clipped from V and 3 bases from J, the junction kept 4 bases outside the gene matches. This CDR3 contains 14 residues. CDR1 and CDR2 (germline): ENHRY, SYGVKD. The DNA for the CDR3 is TGTGCCATCAGTAGGACAGGGGGGGACTACGAGCAGTACTTC. It codes for CAISRTGGDYEQYF.